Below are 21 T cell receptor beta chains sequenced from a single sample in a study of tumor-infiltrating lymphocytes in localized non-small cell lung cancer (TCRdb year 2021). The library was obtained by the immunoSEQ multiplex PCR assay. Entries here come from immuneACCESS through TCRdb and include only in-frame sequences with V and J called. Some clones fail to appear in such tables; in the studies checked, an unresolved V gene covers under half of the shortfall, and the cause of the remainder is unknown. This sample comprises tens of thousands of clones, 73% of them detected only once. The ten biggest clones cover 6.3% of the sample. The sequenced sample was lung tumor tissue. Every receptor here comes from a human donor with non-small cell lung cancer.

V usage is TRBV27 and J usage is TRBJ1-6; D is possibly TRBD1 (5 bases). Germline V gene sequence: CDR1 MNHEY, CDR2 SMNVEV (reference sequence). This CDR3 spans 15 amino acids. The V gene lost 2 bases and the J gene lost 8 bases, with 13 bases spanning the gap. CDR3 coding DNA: TGTGCCAGCAGTTTAAGGCCAGGGTTGCATTCACCCCTCCACTTT. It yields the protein CASSLRPGLHSPLHF.

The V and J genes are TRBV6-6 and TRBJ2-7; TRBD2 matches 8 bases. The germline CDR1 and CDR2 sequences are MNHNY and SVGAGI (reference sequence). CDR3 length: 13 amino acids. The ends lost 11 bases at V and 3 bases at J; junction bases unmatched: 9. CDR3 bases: TGTGCCTCCTCTAATCGGGGGGGCTACGAGCAGTACTTC. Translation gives CASSNRGGYEQYF.

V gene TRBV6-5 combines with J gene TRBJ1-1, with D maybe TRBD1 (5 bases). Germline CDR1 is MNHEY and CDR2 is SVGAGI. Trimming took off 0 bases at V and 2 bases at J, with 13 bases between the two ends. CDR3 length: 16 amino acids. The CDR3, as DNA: TGTGCCAGCAGTTACTCCATCGGGGGACGTAACACTGAAGCTTTCTTT. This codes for CASSYSIGGRNTEAFF.

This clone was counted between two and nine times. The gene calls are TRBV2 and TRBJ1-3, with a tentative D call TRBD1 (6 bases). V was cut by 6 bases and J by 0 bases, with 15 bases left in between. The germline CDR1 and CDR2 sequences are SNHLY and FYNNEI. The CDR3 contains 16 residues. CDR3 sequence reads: CASRDHGGPSGNTIYF. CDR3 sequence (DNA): TGTGCCAGCAGGGATCACGGGGGGCCCTCTGGAAACACCATATATTTT.

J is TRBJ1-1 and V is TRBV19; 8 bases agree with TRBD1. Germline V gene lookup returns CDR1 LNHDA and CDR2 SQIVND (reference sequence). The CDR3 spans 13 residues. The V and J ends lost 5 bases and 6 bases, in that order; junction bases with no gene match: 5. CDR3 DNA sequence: TGTGCCAGTAGTCGGGACAGGACCCCTGAAGCTTTCTTT. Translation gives CASSRDRTPEAFF.

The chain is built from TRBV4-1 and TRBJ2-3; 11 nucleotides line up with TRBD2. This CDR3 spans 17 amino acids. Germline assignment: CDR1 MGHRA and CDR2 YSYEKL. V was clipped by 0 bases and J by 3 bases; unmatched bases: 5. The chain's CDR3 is CASSQEISGGVTDTQYF. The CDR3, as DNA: TGCGCCAGCAGCCAAGAAATTAGCGGGGGGGTTACAGATACGCAGTATTTT.

The CDR3 nucleotides read TGTGCCAGCACTCGACAGGGGGCCTACACAGATACGCAGTATTTT. Translating gives CASTRQGAYTDTQYF. The chain recombines TRBV6-1 with TRBJ2-3; TRBD1 agrees at 10 bases. The junction had 6 bases not matched to a gene; V was cut back by 7 bases and J by 2 bases. This CDR3 contains 15 residues. CDR1 and CDR2 (germline): MNHNS, SASEGT.

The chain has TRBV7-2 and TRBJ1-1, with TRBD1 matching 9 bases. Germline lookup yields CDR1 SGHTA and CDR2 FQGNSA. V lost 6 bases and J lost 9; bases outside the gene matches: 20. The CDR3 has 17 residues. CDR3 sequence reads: CASSSRGPRTGAHKAFF. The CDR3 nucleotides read TGTGCCAGCAGTTCTAGGGGCCCCCGGACAGGGGCCCACAAAGCTTTCTTT.

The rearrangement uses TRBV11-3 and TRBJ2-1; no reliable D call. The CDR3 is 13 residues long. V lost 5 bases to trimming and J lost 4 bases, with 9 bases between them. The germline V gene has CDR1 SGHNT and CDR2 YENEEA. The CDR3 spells CASSIGGYNEQFF. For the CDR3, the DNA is TGTGCCAGCAGCATCGGTGGGTACAATGAGCAGTTCTTC.

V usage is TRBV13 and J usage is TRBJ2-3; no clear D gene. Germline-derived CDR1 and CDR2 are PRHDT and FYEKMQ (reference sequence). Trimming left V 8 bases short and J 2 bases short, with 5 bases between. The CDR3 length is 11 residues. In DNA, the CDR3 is TGTGCCAGCGCCAACACAGATACGCAGTATTTT. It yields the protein CASANTDTQYF.

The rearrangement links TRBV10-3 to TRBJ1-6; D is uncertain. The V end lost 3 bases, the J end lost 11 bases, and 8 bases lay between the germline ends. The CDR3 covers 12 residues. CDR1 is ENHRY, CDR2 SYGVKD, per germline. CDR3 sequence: CAISDKVAPLHF. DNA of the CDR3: TGTGCCATCAGTGATAAGGTGGCACCCCTCCACTTT.

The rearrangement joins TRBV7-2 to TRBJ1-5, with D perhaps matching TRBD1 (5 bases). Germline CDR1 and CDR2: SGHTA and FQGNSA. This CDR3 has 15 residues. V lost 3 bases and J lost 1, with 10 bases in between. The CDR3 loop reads CASSLGDHSNQPQHF. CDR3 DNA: TGTGCCAGCAGCTTGGGGGACCACAGCAATCAGCCCCAGCATTTT.

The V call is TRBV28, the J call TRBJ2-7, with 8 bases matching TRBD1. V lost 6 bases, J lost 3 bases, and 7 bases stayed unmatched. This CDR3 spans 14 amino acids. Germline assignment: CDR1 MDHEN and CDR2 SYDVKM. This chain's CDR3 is CASRRQGTNYEQYF. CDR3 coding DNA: TGTGCCAGCAGGCGACAGGGGACAAACTACGAGCAGTACTTC.

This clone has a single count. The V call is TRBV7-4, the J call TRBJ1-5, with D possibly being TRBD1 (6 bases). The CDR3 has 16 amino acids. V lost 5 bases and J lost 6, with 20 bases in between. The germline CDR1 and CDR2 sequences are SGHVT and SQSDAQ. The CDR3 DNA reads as TGTGCCAGCAGCCCCCGCAGGACAGTCTACTCTCAGCCCCAGCATTTT. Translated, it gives CASSPRRTVYSQPQHF.

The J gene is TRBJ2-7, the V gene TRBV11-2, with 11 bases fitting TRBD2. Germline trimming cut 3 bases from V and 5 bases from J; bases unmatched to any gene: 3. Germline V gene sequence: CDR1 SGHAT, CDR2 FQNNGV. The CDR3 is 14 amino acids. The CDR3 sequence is CASSFLAGGNEQYF. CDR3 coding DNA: TGTGCCAGCAGCTTCCTAGCGGGGGGTAACGAGCAGTACTTC.

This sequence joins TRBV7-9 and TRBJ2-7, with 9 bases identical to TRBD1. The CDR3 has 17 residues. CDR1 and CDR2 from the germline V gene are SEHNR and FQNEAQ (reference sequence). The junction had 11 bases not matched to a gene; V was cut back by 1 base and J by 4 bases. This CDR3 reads CASSLVPGQGIIYEQYF. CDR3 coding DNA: TGTGCCAGCAGCTTAGTTCCGGGACAGGGTATTATATACGAGCAGTACTTC. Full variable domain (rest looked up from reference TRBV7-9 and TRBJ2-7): DTGVSQNPRHKITKRGQNVTFRCDPISEHNRLYWYRQTLGQGPEFLTYFQNEAQLEKSRLLSDRFSAERPKGSFSTLEIQRTEQGDSAMYLCASSLVPGQGIIYEQYFGPGTRLTVT.

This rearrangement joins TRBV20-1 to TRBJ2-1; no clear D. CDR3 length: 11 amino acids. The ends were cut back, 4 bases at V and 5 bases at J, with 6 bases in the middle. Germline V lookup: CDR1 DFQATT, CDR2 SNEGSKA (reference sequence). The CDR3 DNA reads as TGCAGTGCTAACACTGACAATGAGCAGTTCTTC. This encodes CSANTDNEQFF.

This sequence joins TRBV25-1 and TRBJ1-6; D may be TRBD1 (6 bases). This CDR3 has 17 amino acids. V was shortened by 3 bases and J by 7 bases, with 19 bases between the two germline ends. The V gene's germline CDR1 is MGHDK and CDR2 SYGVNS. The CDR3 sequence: CASSDRGSPLINSPLHF. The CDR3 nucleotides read TGTGCCAGCAGTGACAGGGGCTCACCTCTAATCAATTCACCCCTCCACTTT.

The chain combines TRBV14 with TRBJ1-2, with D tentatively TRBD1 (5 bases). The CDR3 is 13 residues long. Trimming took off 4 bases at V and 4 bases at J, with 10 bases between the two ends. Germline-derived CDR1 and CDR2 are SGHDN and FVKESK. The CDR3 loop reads CASSREGFYGYTF. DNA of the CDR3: TGTGCCAGCAGCCGCGAGGGGTTCTATGGCTACACCTTC.

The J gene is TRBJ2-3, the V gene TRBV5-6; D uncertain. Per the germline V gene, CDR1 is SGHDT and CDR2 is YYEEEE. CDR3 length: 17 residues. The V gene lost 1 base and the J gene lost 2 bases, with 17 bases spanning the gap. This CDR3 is CASSLKALASDTDTQYF. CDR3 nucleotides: TGTGCCAGCAGCTTGAAGGCTTTGGCTTCCGACACAGATACGCAGTATTTT.

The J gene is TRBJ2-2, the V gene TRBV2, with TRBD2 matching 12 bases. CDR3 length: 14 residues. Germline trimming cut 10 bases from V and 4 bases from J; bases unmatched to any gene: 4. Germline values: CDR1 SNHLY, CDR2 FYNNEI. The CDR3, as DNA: TGTGCCAAACGACTAGCGGGGGTCACCGGGGAGCTGTTTTTT. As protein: CAKRLAGVTGELFF.